The 2 T cell receptor beta chains listed next were all sequenced from one sample in a study of blood T cell repertoires in COVID-19. Libraries were prepared by immunoSEQ multiplex PCR; TCRdb keeps only in-frame clonotypes and omits some of them. The data contain about 280,000 clones, approximately 83% of them singletons. The sequencing input was peripheral blood. The receptors were sampled from a woman between 45 and 60 years old who had recovered from COVID-19.

As concerns this clone: Other nucleotide sequences in the sample specify the same CDR3. J is TRBJ2-5 and V is TRBV28; no firm D call. The CDR3 has 13 amino acids. Trimming removed 5 bases at V and 4 bases at J, with 11 bases between. Per the germline V gene, CDR1 is MDHEN and CDR2 is SYDVKM. The CDR3 region is CASSLGGGETQYF. For the CDR3, the DNA is TGTGCCAGCAGTCTCGGTGGCGGAGAGACCCAGTACTTC.

The rearrangement links TRBV5-1 to TRBJ1-3, with TRBD1 matching over 7 bases. The germline gives CDR1 SGHRS, CDR2 YFSETQ. The CDR3 sequence is 16 residues long. The J segment lost 0 bases and the V segment lost 5 bases, leaving 8 bases of the junction unmatched. CDR3 sequence: CASSRPDRDSGNTIYF. The DNA for the CDR3 is TGCGCCAGCAGTCGGCCCGACAGGGACTCTGGAAACACCATATATTTT.